This T cell receptor (beta chain) is from a study of T cell repertoires in cytomegalovirus infection. About the study: As its CMV epitopes, the study selected recently identified HLA-C-restricted and well-studied HLA-B-restricted targets. Indicated by public TCR beta signatures were CMV infection and matching HLA type. Study-wide results and caveats: Using cumulative public TCR beta family frequency, the authors identified those who carried CMV together with the relevant HLA. Ex vivo, HLA-C-restricted CMV-specific TCR beta clonotypes prevailed over the rest of the response.

MiXCR, run by TCRdb on the reads, gives a single entry per CDR3 protein. In the table there are roughly 220,000 distinct CDR3 sequences, around two fifths of which are singletons. CDR1 SGHAT and CDR2 FQDESV come from the germline V gene (reference sequence). The CDR3 runs 14 residues. Trimming took 3 bases from V and 4 from J, leaving 11 bases between them. This clonotype was seen more than once but under ten times. The antigen remains unidentified. The sequencing used CD8+ T cells from cultured PBMCs, collected from culture after CMV antigen stimulation. The chain joins TRBV11-1 to TRBJ2-3, with a tentative D call TRBD2 (6 bases). The receptor comes from a human donor in good health (CMV status not recorded). Some clones in this sample may be carry-over from other donors' samples. The CDR3 is CASSLGEAADTQYF. CDR3 nucleotides: TGTGCCAGCAGCTTGGGGGAGGCGGCAGATACGCAGTATTTT.